The following is a T cell receptor (beta chain) sequence with its context. This sample is part of a study of blood T cell repertoires in COVID-19. Study background: From the United States, Italy and Spain came samples of acute and convalescent COVID-19. Sample material is recorded as cDNA or gDNA derived from T cells, B-cell-depleted T cells, or PBMCs.

Participant age was 18 to 89 years, and participants resided in roughly 25 US areas. Study processing details: Estimated nucleated cell counts came from reference gene primer amplification. Here immunoSEQ multiplex PCR was the method, and the copy in TCRdb shows in-frame clones only, minus some. The V and J calls and clone size come from that table; D and trimming were worked out from the DNA. The sample consists of about 250,000 clones, approximately 86% of them appearing once. Trimming removed 4 bases at V and 2 bases at J, with 15 bases between. This CDR3 has 15 amino acids. Germline-derived CDR1 and CDR2 are SGHVS and FNYEAQ.

This TCR came from a woman between 45 and 60 years old who had recovered from COVID-19. The rearrangement uses TRBV7-6 and TRBJ2-7, with a tentative D call TRBD2 (6 bases). The sequencing sample was made of PBMCs or T cells enriched from blood (not recorded which). The CDR3 loop reads CASSSDRDFAYEQYF. DNA of the CDR3: TGTGCCAGCAGCTCCGACCGGGACTTTGCCTACGAGCAGTACTTC. Together with reference TRBV7-6 and TRBJ2-7, the CDR3 gives the full variable domain: GAGVSQSPRYKVTKRGQDVALRCDPISGHVSLYWYRQALGQGPEFLTYFNYEAQQDKSGLPNDRFSAERPEGSISTLTIQRTEQRDSAMYRCASSSDRDFAYEQYFGPGTRLTVT.